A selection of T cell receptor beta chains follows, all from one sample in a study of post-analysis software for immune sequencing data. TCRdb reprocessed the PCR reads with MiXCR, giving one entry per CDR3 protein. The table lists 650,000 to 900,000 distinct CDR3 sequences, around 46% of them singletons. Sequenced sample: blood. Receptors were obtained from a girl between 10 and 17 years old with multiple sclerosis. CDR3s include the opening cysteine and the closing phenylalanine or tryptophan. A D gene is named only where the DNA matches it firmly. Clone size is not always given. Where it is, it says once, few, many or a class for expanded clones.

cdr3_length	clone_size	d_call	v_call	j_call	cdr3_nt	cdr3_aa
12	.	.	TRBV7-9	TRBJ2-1	TGTGCCAGCAGCCCCGTTCGGTCTGAGCAGTTCTTC	CASSPVRSEQFF
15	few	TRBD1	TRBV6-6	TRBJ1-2	TGTGCCAGCAGTTACTCGAGCCCCGGGACAGTTGGCTACACCTTC	CASSYSSPGTVGYTF
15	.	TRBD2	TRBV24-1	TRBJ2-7	TGTGCCACCAGTGACAGCGGGAGCGGGTCCTACGAGCAGTACTTC	CATSDSGSGSYEQYF
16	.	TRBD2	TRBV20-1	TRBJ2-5	TGCAGTGCAGGCCCCTCGGGGACGGGAGGTGTAGAGACCCAGTACTTC	CSAGPSGTGGVETQYF
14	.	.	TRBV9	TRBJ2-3	TGTGCCAGCAGCCCCCCCCTCCCGGCAGATACGCAGTATTTT	CASSPPLPADTQYF
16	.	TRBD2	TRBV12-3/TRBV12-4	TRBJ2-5	TGTGCCAGCAGTTTAGTTTCGCGGGAGGGCCGCCAGACCCAGTACTTC	CASSLVSREGRQTQYF
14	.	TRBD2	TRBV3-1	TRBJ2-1	TGTGCCAGCAGCCACCTAGCGGGGGACAATGAGCAGTTCTTC	CASSHLAGDNEQFF
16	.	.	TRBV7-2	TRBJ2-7	TGTGCCAGCAGCTTAGGAGGGTGGGGCAGGGAGGAAGAGCAGTACTTC	CASSLGGWGREEEQYF
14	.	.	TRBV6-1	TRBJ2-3	TGTGCCAGCAGTGAAGCGACAGCCACAGATACGCAGTATTTT	CASSEATATDTQYF
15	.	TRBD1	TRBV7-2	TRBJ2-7	TGTGCCAGCAGCCCGTTGACAGGGGGCTCCTACGAGCAGTACTTC	CASSPLTGGSYEQYF
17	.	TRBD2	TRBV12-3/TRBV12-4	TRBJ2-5	TGTGCCAGCAGTTTCTTCCCCGGACTAGCGGGAGGAGAGACCCAGTACTTC	CASSFFPGLAGGETQYF
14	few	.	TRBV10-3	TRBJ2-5	TGTGCCGTCAGTGAGCCGGACAGACGGGAGACCCAGTACTTC	CAVSEPDRRETQYF
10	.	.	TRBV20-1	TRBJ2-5	TGCAGTGCTAATAAAGAGACCCAGTACTTC	CSANKETQYF
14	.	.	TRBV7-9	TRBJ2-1	TGTGCCAGCAGCCCCCTAGGGCCACATAATGAGCAGTTCTTC	CASSPLGPHNEQFF
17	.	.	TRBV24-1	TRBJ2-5	TGTGCCACCAGTGATGGGGGGATCCCTGCGGGGCGGGAGACCCAGTACTTC	CATSDGGIPAGRETQYF
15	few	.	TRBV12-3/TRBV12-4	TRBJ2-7	TGTGCCAGCAGTTTATCTGGGTCCCCCACCTACGAGCAGTACTTC	CASSLSGSPTYEQYF
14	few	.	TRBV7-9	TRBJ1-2	TGTGCCAGCAGCTTATCTCGTGGTGCGGATGGCTACACCTTC	CASSLSRGADGYTF
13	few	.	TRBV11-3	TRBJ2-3	TGTGCCAGCAGACCTAACGGGGAAGATACGCAGTATTTT	CASRPNGEDTQYF
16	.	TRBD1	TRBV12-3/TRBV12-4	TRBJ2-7	TGTGCCAGCAGTCCACGCATTGGCAGGGGGATCTACGAGCAGTACTTC	CASSPRIGRGIYEQYF